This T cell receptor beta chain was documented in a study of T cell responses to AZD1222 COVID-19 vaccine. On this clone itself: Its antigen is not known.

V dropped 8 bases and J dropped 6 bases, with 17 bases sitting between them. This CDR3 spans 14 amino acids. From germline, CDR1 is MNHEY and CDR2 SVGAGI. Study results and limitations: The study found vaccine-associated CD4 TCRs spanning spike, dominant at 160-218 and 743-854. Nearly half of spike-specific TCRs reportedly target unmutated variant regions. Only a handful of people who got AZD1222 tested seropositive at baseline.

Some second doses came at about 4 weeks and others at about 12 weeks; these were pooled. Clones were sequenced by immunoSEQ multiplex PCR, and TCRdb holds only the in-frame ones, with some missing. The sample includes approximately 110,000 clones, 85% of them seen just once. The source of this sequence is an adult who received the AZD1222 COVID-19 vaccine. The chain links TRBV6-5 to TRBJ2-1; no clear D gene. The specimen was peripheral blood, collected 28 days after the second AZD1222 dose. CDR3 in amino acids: CASHPLGPLNEQFF. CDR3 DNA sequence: TGTGCCAGCCACCCCTTGGGCCCCCTCAATGAGCAGTTCTTC.